A single sample is the source of the 26 T cell receptor beta chains below, sequenced in a study of cytomegalovirus exposure and HLA in healthy donors. PCR used 60 Vbeta primers and 13 Jbeta primers. Libraries were prepared by immunoSEQ multiplex PCR; TCRdb keeps only in-frame clonotypes and omits some of them. The table has roughly 100,000 clones, 64% seen once. Material for sequencing was PBMCs. The receptors were gathered from a man aged 60 to 75 in good health and CMV-seronegative.

This clone was observed many times. The chain has TRBV19 and TRBJ2-1, with 9 bases that match TRBD2. This CDR3 is 16 amino acids long. Germline lookup yields CDR1 LNHDA and CDR2 SQIVND (reference sequence). V shed 6 bases, J shed 5 bases, and the junction held 11 bases outside the gene matches. The CDR3 loop reads CASRHIGLAGNNEQFF. CDR3 in DNA: TGTGCCAGTAGGCATATCGGGCTAGCGGGGAACAATGAGCAGTTCTTC.

The chain employs TRBV29-1 and TRBJ1-1; 8 bases are shared with TRBD1. CDR3 length equals 13 residues. The V segment lost 3 bases and the J segment 3 bases; nucleotides outside the gene matches: 3. Germline V CDR1 and CDR2: SQVTM, ANQGSEA. In nucleotides, the CDR3 is TGCAGCGTTGATGGGACAGGCTACACTGAAGCTTTCTTT. Its protein is CSVDGTGYTEAFF.

The V call is TRBV11-2, the J call TRBJ2-3, with D possibly matching TRBD2 (5 bases). The V gene's germline CDR1 is SGHAT and CDR2 FQNNGV. The CDR3 contains 19 residues. The germline V and J ends were trimmed by 4 bases and 2 bases, with 25 bases remaining between them. CDR3 coding DNA: TGTGCCAGCAGCTCGTACTTATTTGGACGGGGTGATTCCACAGATACGCAGTATTTT. It encodes CASSSYLFGRGDSTDTQYF.

This clone was picked up a small number of times. V gene TRBV4-1 combines with J gene TRBJ1-2; D is unresolved. This CDR3 is built from 15 residues. The germline V and J ends were trimmed by 1 base and 4 bases, with 13 bases remaining between them. The V gene's germline CDR1 is MGHRA and CDR2 YSYEKL. Here the CDR3 reads CASSQGLPNGYGYTF. The CDR3 DNA reads as TGCGCCAGCAGCCAAGGACTGCCGAATGGCTATGGCTACACCTTC.

A note on this clone: A read error may account for a junction end that differs from germline. The rearrangement joins TRBV7-9 to TRBJ2-2; the match to TRBD2 covers 11 bases. The CDR3 consists of 15 residues. Germline V gene lookup returns CDR1 SEHNR and CDR2 FQNEAQ (reference sequence). The CDR3 is CSSSLLAGVTGELFF. For the CDR3, the DNA is TGTTCCAGCAGCTTACTAGCGGGAGTCACCGGGGAGCTGTTTTTT. The full variable domain, completed using reference TRBV7-9 and TRBJ2-2, is DTGVSQNPRHKITKRGQNVTFRCDPISEHNRLYWYRQTLGQGPEFLTYFQNEAQLEKSRLLSDRFSAERPKGSFSTLEIQRTEQGDSAMYLCSSSLLAGVTGELFFGEGSRLTVL.

This clone is a singleton in its sample. This rearrangement joins TRBV5-1 to TRBJ2-1; 7 nucleotides match TRBD2. This CDR3 comprises 17 residues. Germline V gene lookup returns CDR1 SGHRS and CDR2 YFSETQ. J gave up 0 bases and V 0 bases, and 6 bases lay outside the gene matches. In nucleotides, the CDR3 is TGCGCCAGCAGCTTGGTACTAGCGAGAAGCTCCTACAATGAGCAGTTCTTC. As protein: CASSLVLARSSYNEQFF.

The V call is TRBV5-1, the J call TRBJ2-1; 8 bases match TRBD2. CDR3 length: 16 residues. The germline gives CDR1 SGHRS, CDR2 YFSETQ. With 1 base clipped from V and 7 bases from J, the junction kept 10 bases outside the gene matches. The DNA of the CDR3 is TGCGCCAGCAGCTTGACTAGCGGATCATGGGGGAATGAGCAGTTCTTC. Translation gives CASSLTSGSWGNEQFF.

This chain uses TRBV27 with TRBJ2-7, with 11 bases lining up with TRBD2. After removal of 4 bases from V and 6 bases from J, the junction contained 5 bases not matched to a gene. CDR1 is MNHEY and CDR2 is SMNVEV in the germline V gene (reference sequence). The CDR3 sequence is 14 residues long. The CDR3 DNA sequence: TGTGCCAGCAGTTCTCTAGCGGGGGGAGGCGAGCAGTACTTC. It yields the protein CASSSLAGGGEQYF.

This clone occurred once. The chain combines TRBV5-1 with TRBJ2-2; no definite D call. The ends were cut back, 1 base at V and 5 bases at J, with 6 bases in the middle. CDR1 is SGHRS and CDR2 is YFSETQ in the germline V gene. The CDR3 consists of 13 residues. CDR3 coding DNA: TGCGCCAGCAGCTTGTTGAGGACCGGGGAGCTGTTTTTT. Translation: CASSLLRTGELFF.

CDR3 sequence (DNA): TGTGCCAGCAGCTTTCCGGGACAGGGGGTTAGCGAGCAGTTCTTC. This translates into CASSFPGQGVSEQFF. The chain combines TRBV7-9 with TRBJ2-1, with TRBD1 matching over 11 bases. The CDR3 spans 15 residues. V lost 3 bases and J lost 10; bases outside the gene matches: 8. Germline loops: CDR1 SEHNR, CDR2 FQNEAQ (reference sequence).

The rearrangement joins TRBV11-3 to TRBJ2-7; D not resolved. CDR3 size: 15 residues. The germline CDR1 and CDR2 sequences are SGHNT and YENEEA. Between the trimmed V and J ends, which lost 0 bases and 5 bases, there was a span of 14 bases. As DNA, the CDR3 is TGTGCCAGCAGCTTAGAGTTCACCCCCCTACACGAGCAGTACTTC. Translating it yields CASSLEFTPLHEQYF.

On this clone itself: A junction boundary mismatches the germline segment, possibly from a read error. The rearrangement links TRBV11-2 to TRBJ2-2; 7 positions match TRBD2. Looked up from germline, CDR1 is SGHAT and CDR2 is FQNNGV. The CDR3 loop spans 16 amino acids. For the CDR3, the DNA is TGTGCCAGCGGCTTAGATCGCGGGAGCTGGTCCGGGGAGCTGTTTTTT. As protein: CASGLDRGSWSGELFF.

J is TRBJ2-6 and V is TRBV10-1; the D is unclear. Germline values: CDR1 WNHNN, CDR2 SYGVQD (reference sequence). Trimming removed 8 bases at V and 3 bases at J, with 23 bases between. This CDR3 is 18 amino acids long. The CDR3 coding sequence is TGCGCCAGCTACTATGCGGAGTCCCATGCTCTTGGGGCCAACGTCCTGACTTTC. Protein product: CASYYAESHALGANVLTF.

The genes are TRBV7-6 and TRBJ2-1, with D unresolved. The CDR3 totals 17 residues. Trimming removed 1 base at V and 2 bases at J, with 15 bases between. The germline V gene has CDR1 SGHVS and CDR2 FNYEAQ. The CDR3, as DNA: TGTGCCAGCAGCTTAGATGGCGGCCCGAACACCTACAATGAGCAGTTCTTC. Its translation is CASSLDGGPNTYNEQFF. The variable domain in full, completed from reference TRBV7-6 and TRBJ2-1, reads GAGVSQSPRYKVTKRGQDVALRCDPISGHVSLYWYRQALGQGPEFLTYFNYEAQQDKSGLPNDRFSAERPEGSISTLTIQRTEQRDSAMYRCASSLDGGPNTYNEQFFGPGTRLTVL.

This clone occurred a few times. This rearrangement joins TRBV10-3 to TRBJ1-2; D is uncertain. The CDR3 totals 15 residues. The V end was cut by 10 bases, the J end by 2 bases, with 20 bases between. Germline-derived CDR1 and CDR2 are ENHRY and SYGVKD. Here the CDR3 reads CATQSATGENYGYTF. The CDR3 DNA follows: TGTGCCACACAGTCGGCAACGGGAGAGAACTATGGCTACACCTTC.

CDR3 nucleotide sequence: TGTGCCAGCAGCGACAGGACAGGCCTAGACAATGAGCAGTTCTTC. It is translated as CASSDRTGLDNEQFF. The chain employs TRBV9 and TRBJ2-1; 7 bases fit TRBD1. Unmatched junction bases numbered 8, after V lost 3 bases and J lost 5 bases. The CDR3 totals 15 residues. Germline values: CDR1 SGDLS, CDR2 YYNGEE.

The chain carries TRBV7-9 and TRBJ2-1; D perhaps matches TRBD2 (5 bases). Germline lookup yields CDR1 SEHNR and CDR2 FQNEAQ (reference sequence). Trimming removed 2 bases at V and 9 bases at J, with 20 bases between. The CDR3 runs 16 residues. CDR3 sequence (DNA): TGTGCCAGCAGCTTACCCTACGGAGGACCTAAGAGTGAGCAGTTCTTC. Translation gives CASSLPYGGPKSEQFF.

This clone has only a few counts. The chain is built from TRBV7-9 and TRBJ2-6, with D uncertain. Germline V lookup: CDR1 SEHNR, CDR2 FQNEAQ (reference sequence). V shed 5 bases and J shed 4 bases, with 3 bases lying between them. CDR3 length equals 12 residues. In nucleotides, the CDR3 is TGTGCCAGCAGCCAGGGGGCCAACGTCCTGACTTTC. Translation: CASSQGANVLTF.

This chain joins TRBV29-1 and TRBJ1-2, with 8 positions matching TRBD1. CDR1 is SQVTM and CDR2 is ANQGSEA in the germline V gene. After removal of 3 bases from V and 5 bases from J, the junction contained 8 bases not matched to a gene. This CDR3 has 14 amino acids. The CDR3 loop reads CSVEVRGLEYGYTF. CDR3 bases: TGCAGCGTTGAGGTCAGGGGGCTAGAATATGGCTACACCTTC.

The chain carries TRBV13 and TRBJ2-3, with 7 positions matching TRBD1. Germline CDR1 is PRHDT and CDR2 is FYEKMQ (reference sequence). The junction had 9 bases not matched to a gene; V was cut back by 3 bases and J by 3 bases. This CDR3 is built from 16 residues. As DNA, the CDR3 is TGTGCCAGCAGCTTTGAAGGGGGCCAAGGGACAGATACGCAGTATTTT. Protein product: CASSFEGGQGTDTQYF. Full variable domain (outside the CDR3, taken from reference TRBV13 and TRBJ2-3): AAGVIQSPRHLIKEKRETATLKCYPIPRHDTVYWYQQGPGQDPQFLISFYEKMQSDKGSIPDRFSAQQFSDYHSELNMSSLELGDSALYFCASSFEGGQGTDTQYFGPGTRLTVL.

The chain joins TRBV7-8 to TRBJ2-7; TRBD2 matches at 9 bases. Trimming cost V 0 bases and J 7 bases; bases outside gene matches: 7. Germline CDR1 reads SGHVS; CDR2 reads FQNEAQ. This CDR3 is built from 15 residues. The CDR3 DNA sequence: TGTGCCAGCAGCTTAGCTTTAGCGGGGGTGAGAGAGCAGTACTTC. It translates to CASSLALAGVREQYF.

The chain has TRBV6-5 and TRBJ1-1; 7 bases align to TRBD1. V dropped 5 bases and J dropped 5; count of bases not matched to a gene: 8. Germline V gives CDR1 MNHEY, CDR2 SVGAGI. The CDR3 has 14 amino acids. The CDR3: CASSVLRGRTEAFF. The CDR3, as DNA: TGTGCCAGCAGTGTACTCAGGGGGAGGACTGAAGCTTTCTTT.

The CDR3 reads CASSLRQPGTEAFF. CDR3 coding DNA: TGTGCCAGCAGCCTTAGACAGCCCGGCACTGAAGCTTTCTTT. The V call is TRBV5-5, the J call TRBJ1-1; D is perhaps TRBD1 (5 bases). The CDR3 contains 14 residues. Germline V gene lookup returns CDR1 SGHKS and CDR2 YYEKEE (reference sequence). V lost 4 bases to trimming and J lost 4 bases, with 14 bases between them.

The chain links TRBV6-5 to TRBJ1-2, with 9 bases lining up with TRBD1. Germline V gives CDR1 MNHEY, CDR2 SVGAGI. J gave up 6 bases and V 2 bases, and 7 bases lay outside the gene matches. The CDR3 has 15 residues. CDR3 in DNA: TGTGCCAGCAGTTACCGTACAGGGGGCAGAGATGGCTACACCTTC. Protein: CASSYRTGGRDGYTF.

This clone has more than one count but fewer than ten. V usage is TRBV9 and J usage is TRBJ2-2; 11 nucleotides line up with TRBD2. V lost 2 bases, J lost 6 bases, and 9 bases stayed unmatched. CDR1 SGDLS and CDR2 YYNGEE come from the germline V gene. CDR3 size: 17 residues. DNA for the CDR3: TGTGCCAGCAGCGTTACTAGCGGGAGCGTTAAATCCGGGGAGCTGTTTTTT. As protein: CASSVTSGSVKSGELFF.

In this sample, this clone turned up once. The rearrangement joins TRBV5-1 to TRBJ2-1; D might be TRBD2 (5 bases). Trimming took off 1 base at V and 0 bases at J, with 14 bases between the two ends. Germline CDR1 SGHRS, CDR2 YFSETQ. This CDR3 has 17 amino acids. CDR3 residues: CASSLFGMTSSYNEQFF. The CDR3 nucleotides read TGCGCCAGCAGCTTGTTCGGGATGACCAGCTCCTACAATGAGCAGTTCTTC.